One T cell receptor (beta chain) is described in this entry. Its target is not known. From germline, CDR1 is SEHNR and CDR2 FQNEAQ (reference sequence). The V gene end was trimmed by 3 bases and the J gene end by 2 bases; junction bases not matched to a gene: 4. This CDR3 is 16 amino acids long. TCRdb's table, derived via immunoSEQ multiplex PCR, lists solely in-frame clones and lacks some. The top ten hold over 0.75% of the sample, which has hundreds of thousands of clones, just over 85% seen once. The source of the sample is a study of cytomegalovirus exposure and HLA in healthy donors. Study-wide findings and caveats: The tendency of first-cohort TCR clusters to co-occur in the 100 to 150 validation repertoires was identified by a subsequent analysis. Reports showed the classifier diagnosing cytomegalovirus status with high specificity and sensitivity. CMV antigen specificity of three CMV-associated chains was confirmed in vitro. A list of 150 or so TCR beta chains associated with cytomegalovirus was given.

This rearrangement joins TRBV7-9 to TRBJ2-2; TRBD2 agrees at 9 bases. The material sequenced was PBMCs. The receptor's source is a woman aged 18-29 years in good health and CMV-seronegative. In nucleotides, the CDR3 is TGTGCCAGCAGCTTTCGGCTAGCGGGAAACACCGGGGAGCTGTTTTTT. Translated: CASSFRLAGNTGELFF.